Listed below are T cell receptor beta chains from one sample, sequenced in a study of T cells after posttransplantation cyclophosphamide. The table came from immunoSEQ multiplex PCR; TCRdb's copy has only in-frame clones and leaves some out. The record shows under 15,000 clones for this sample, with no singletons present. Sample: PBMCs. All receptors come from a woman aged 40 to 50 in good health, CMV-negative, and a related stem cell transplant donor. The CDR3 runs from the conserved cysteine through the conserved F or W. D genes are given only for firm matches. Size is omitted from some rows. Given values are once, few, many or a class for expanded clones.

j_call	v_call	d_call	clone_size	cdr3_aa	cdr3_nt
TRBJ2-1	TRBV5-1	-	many	CASSLGTANNEQFF	TGCGCCAGCAGCTTGGGGACAGCGAACAATGAGCAGTTCTTC
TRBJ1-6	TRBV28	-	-	CASTLPRGPLHF	TGTGCCAGCACCCTGCCGAGGGGACCCCTCCACTTT
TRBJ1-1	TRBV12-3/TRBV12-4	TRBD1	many	CASRQGQGITEAFF	TGTGCCAGCCGACAGGGACAGGGTATAACTGAAGCTTTCTTT
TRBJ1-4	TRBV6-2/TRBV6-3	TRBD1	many	CASSSGTGREKLFF	TGTGCCAGCAGTTCCGGGACAGGGAGGGAAAAACTGTTTTTT
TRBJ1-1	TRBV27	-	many	CASRVIGDTEAFF	TGTGCCAGCCGGGTAATAGGGGACACTGAAGCTTTCTTT
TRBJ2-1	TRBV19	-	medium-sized	CASKGSAYSYNEQFF	TGTGCCAGTAAGGGGTCCGCCTACTCCTACAATGAGCAGTTCTTC
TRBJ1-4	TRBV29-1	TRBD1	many	CSVIRGLGGKLFF	TGCAGCGTTATCAGGGGGCTAGGAGGAAAACTGTTTTTT
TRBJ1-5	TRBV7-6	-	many	CASSRLDSSISDQPQHF	TGTGCCAGCAGCCGACTTGACAGCTCTATTTCGGATCAGCCCCAGCATTTT
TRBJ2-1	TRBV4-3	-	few	CASSPQGSGIGNEQFF	TGCGCCAGCAGCCCTCAGGGTAGCGGTATAGGCAATGAGCAGTTCTTC
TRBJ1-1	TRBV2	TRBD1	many	CASKRTGGTNTEAFF	TGTGCCAGCAAGAGGACAGGGGGCACGAACACTGAAGCTTTCTTT
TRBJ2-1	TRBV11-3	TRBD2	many	CASSLDQGGSGSYNEQFF	TGTGCCAGCAGCTTAGATCAGGGAGGGTCGGGCTCCTACAATGAGCAGTTCTTC
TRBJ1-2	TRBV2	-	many	CASSARTDLYGYTF	TGTGCCAGCAGTGCACGGACAGATCTCTATGGCTACACCTTC
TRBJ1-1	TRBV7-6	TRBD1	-	CASSRGQARNTEAFF	TGTGCCAGCAGCCGCGGACAGGCCAGAAACACTGAAGCTTTCTTT
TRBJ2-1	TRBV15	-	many	CATSMGRAINEQFF	TGTGCCACCAGCATGGGCAGGGCAATCAATGAGCAGTTCTTC
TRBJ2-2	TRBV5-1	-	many	CASSLGSLGPGELFF	TGCGCCAGCAGCTTGGGGTCACTAGGTCCCGGGGAGCTGTTTTTT
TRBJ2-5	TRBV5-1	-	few	CASSLGTGQETQYF	TGCGCCAGCAGCTTGGGTACAGGGCAAGAGACCCAGTACTTC
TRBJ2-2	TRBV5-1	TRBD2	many	CASSLLSGGLGELFF	TGCGCCAGCAGCTTGCTTAGCGGGGGTCTCGGGGAGCTGTTTTTT
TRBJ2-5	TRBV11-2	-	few	CASSLEDLLGGAQETQYF	TGTGCCAGCAGCTTAGAGGACCTTTTAGGGGGGGCACAAGAGACCCAGTACTTC
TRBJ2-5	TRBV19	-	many	CASSIVNSQETQYF	TGTGCCAGTAGTATAGTCAACAGCCAAGAGACCCAGTACTTC
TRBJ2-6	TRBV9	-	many	CASSQTVSGANVLTF	TGTGCCAGCAGTCAGACAGTCTCTGGGGCCAACGTCCTGACTTTC
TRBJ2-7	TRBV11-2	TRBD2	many	CASSLGLAGAYEQYF	TGTGCCAGCAGCTTGGGACTAGCGGGAGCCTACGAGCAGTACTTC
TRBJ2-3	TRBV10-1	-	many	CASSLDKRTDTQYF	TGCGCCAGCAGCCTTGACAAAAGAACAGATACGCAGTATTTT
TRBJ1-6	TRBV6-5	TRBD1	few	CASRRGQGYSPLHF	TGTGCCAGCAGAAGAGGACAGGGGTATTCACCCCTCCACTTT
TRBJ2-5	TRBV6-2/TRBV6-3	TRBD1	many	CASKRTGKETQYF	TGTGCCAGCAAAAGGACAGGGAAAGAGACCCAGTACTTC
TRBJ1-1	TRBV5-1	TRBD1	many	CASTSGLDRVGTEAFF	TGCGCCAGCACCTCGGGTTTGGACAGGGTGGGAACTGAAGCTTTCTTT
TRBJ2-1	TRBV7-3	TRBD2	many	CASSLGTSSNEQFF	TGTGCCAGCAGCTTAGGGACTAGCTCCAATGAGCAGTTCTTC
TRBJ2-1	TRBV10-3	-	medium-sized	CAISGQVGAAYNEQFF	TGTGCCATCAGTGGTCAGGTGGGAGCGGCCTACAATGAGCAGTTCTTC
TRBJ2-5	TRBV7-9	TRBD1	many	CASSPWWGDRGEETQYF	TGTGCCAGCAGCCCCTGGTGGGGGGACAGGGGGGAAGAGACCCAGTACTTC
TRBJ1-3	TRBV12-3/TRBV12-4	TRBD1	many	CASRIDRGPGNTIYF	TGTGCCAGCAGGATTGACAGGGGGCCTGGAAACACCATATATTTT
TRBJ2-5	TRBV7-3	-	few	CASSLTRGETQYF	TGTGCCAGCAGCTTAACGCGGGGAGAGACCCAGTACTTC
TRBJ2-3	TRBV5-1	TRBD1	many	CASRAGGWGDTQYF	TGCGCCAGCAGAGCAGGGGGTTGGGGAGATACGCAGTATTTT
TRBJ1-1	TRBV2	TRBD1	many	CASSGTGATEAFF	TGTGCCAGTTCCGGGACAGGGGCCACTGAAGCTTTCTTT
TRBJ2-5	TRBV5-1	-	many	CASSLGGLETQYF	TGCGCCAGCAGCTTGGGGGGCCTAGAGACCCAGTACTTC
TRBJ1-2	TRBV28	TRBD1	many	CASSGPGQGDYGYTF	TGTGCCAGCAGTGGACCCGGGCAGGGGGACTATGGCTACACCTTC
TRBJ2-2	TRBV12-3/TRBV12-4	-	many	CATRGGWTGELFF	TGTGCCACTCGCGGCGGGTGGACCGGGGAGCTGTTTTTT
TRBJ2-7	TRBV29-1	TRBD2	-	CSAWTSGAGEQYF	TGCAGCGCGTGGACTAGCGGGGCGGGGGAGCAGTACTTC
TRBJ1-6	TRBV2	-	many	CASIVDGGSPLHF	TGTGCCAGCATCGTCGATGGGGGCTCACCCCTCCACTTT